Presented here are 27 T cell receptor beta chains from one specimen sequenced in a study of multiple sclerosis patients with progressive multifocal leukoencephalopathy. Libraries were prepared by immunoSEQ multiplex PCR; TCRdb keeps only in-frame clonotypes and omits some of them. The sample lists approximately 35,000 clones; about 90% were seen once. The sample's time point: time of PML onset. Sequenced here: PBMCs, sampled from a patient treated with natalizumab. The origin of the receptors is a human donor with progressive multifocal leukoencephalopathy.

The V and J genes are TRBV7-2 and TRBJ1-5; perhaps TRBD1 as D (5 bases). The CDR3 length is 14 residues. V lost 3 bases, J lost 6 bases, and 12 bases lay in between. Germline V lookup: CDR1 SGHTA, CDR2 FQGNSA. The CDR3 nucleotides are TGTGCCAGCAGCTTTGGCAGGGAGGGTCAGCCCCAGCATTTT. This translates into CASSFGREGQPQHF.

V is TRBV27 and J is TRBJ2-7, with D maybe TRBD2 (6 bases). The germline gives CDR1 MNHEY, CDR2 SMNVEV (reference sequence). The CDR3 consists of 12 residues. Between the trimmed V and J ends, which lost 8 bases and 3 bases, there was a span of 11 bases. CDR3 sequence (DNA): TGTGCCAGCGGGGCGGGACGCTACGAGCAGTACTTC. Translating gives CASGAGRYEQYF.

This clone showed up just a few times. The chain employs TRBV10-3 and TRBJ1-4; D is perhaps TRBD1 (6 bases). The CDR3 length is 13 residues. The germline gives CDR1 ENHRY, CDR2 SYGVKD. Trimming pared 7 bases from V and 8 bases from J, leaving 14 bases between. CDR3 residues: CAIKAGTNEKLFF. In DNA, the CDR3 is TGTGCCATCAAGGCAGGGACAAACGAAAAACTGTTTTTT.

In this sample, this clone turned up once. The CDR3 sequence is CASSPRGANTEAFF. CDR3 bases: TGTGCCAGCAGCCCCCGGGGGGCCAACACTGAAGCTTTCTTT. The chain combines TRBV7-2 with TRBJ1-1, with a possible D match to TRBD1 (6 bases). CDR1 and CDR2 from the germline V gene are SGHTA and FQGNSA. Between the trimmed V and J ends, which lost 5 bases and 2 bases, there was a span of 12 bases. The CDR3 length is 14 residues. Supplemented by reference TRBV7-2 and TRBJ1-1, the full variable domain reads GAGVSQSPSNKVTEKGKDVELRCDPISGHTALYWYRQSLGQGLEFLIYFQGNSAPDKSGLPSDRFSAERTGGSVSTLTIQRTQQEDSAVYLCASSPRGANTEAFFGQGTRLTVV.

This chain connects TRBV7-2 to TRBJ2-1, with TRBD1 identical over 7 bases. V lost 1 base and J lost 9; bases outside the gene matches: 15. Germline CDR1 reads SGHTA; CDR2 reads FQGNSA. The CDR3 has 17 amino acids. The CDR3 coding sequence is TGTGCCAGCAGCTTAGAGTTAGGGACCGCAGGGGGATCTGAGCAGTTCTTC. Encoded protein: CASSLELGTAGGSEQFF.

J is TRBJ2-1 and V is TRBV6-1, with D perhaps given as TRBD1 or TRBD2 (5 bases each). This CDR3 has 15 amino acids. Trimming stripped 10 bases from V and 8 bases from J, with 24 bases between. CDR1 and CDR2 (germline): MNHNS, SASEGT. CDR3: CATRPQILGAHEQFF. The CDR3 DNA follows: TGTGCCACCAGACCTCAAATACTAGGGGCCCATGAGCAGTTCTTC.

The chain links TRBV5-6 to TRBJ2-2; 9 nucleotides agree with TRBD2. The CDR3 totals 15 residues. Germline V CDR1 and CDR2: SGHDT, YYEEEE. J was trimmed by 9 bases and V by 0 bases; bases with no gene match: 6. CDR3 sequence: CASSLGLAGSRELFF. The CDR3, as DNA: TGTGCCAGCAGCTTGGGTCTAGCGGGAAGCCGGGAGCTGTTTTTT.

This clone has a single count. V usage is TRBV9 and J usage is TRBJ1-3; D uncertain. Looked up from germline, CDR1 is SGDLS and CDR2 is YYNGEE. The CDR3 sequence is 15 residues long. Trimming took off 3 bases at V and 6 bases at J, with 16 bases between the two ends. CDR3 protein: CASSATGSPQNTIYF. The CDR3 DNA reads TGTGCCAGCAGCGCAACCGGGAGCCCTCAAAACACCATATATTTT.

The gene calls are TRBV29-1 and TRBJ2-1, with 9 bases lining up with TRBD1. The germline V gene encodes CDR1 SQVTM and CDR2 ANQGSEA. Unmatched junction bases numbered 6, after V lost 6 bases and J lost 0 bases. This CDR3 has 15 residues. Written as DNA, the CDR3 is TGCAGCGTCGGAGGGACAGGGAGCTCCTACAATGAGCAGTTCTTC. It is translated as CSVGGTGSSYNEQFF.

The chain carries TRBV7-9 and TRBJ2-2; TRBD2 matches at 10 bases. The CDR3 contains 15 residues. J gave up 5 bases and V 4 bases, and 4 bases lay outside the gene matches. CDR1 is SEHNR and CDR2 is FQNEAQ in the germline V gene (reference sequence). The CDR3: CASSSLAGVTGELFF. CDR3 DNA: TGTGCCAGCAGCTCCCTAGCGGGAGTGACCGGGGAGCTGTTTTTT.

The rearrangement joins TRBV7-2 to TRBJ1-2; 10 nucleotides line up with TRBD1. The trim removed 4 bases at V and 3 bases at J, leaving 2 bases unmatched. This CDR3 spans 14 amino acids. CDR1 SGHTA and CDR2 FQGNSA come from the germline V gene. The CDR3 nucleotides are TGTGCCAGCAGCTCCGGGACAGGGGACTATGGCTACACCTTC. It encodes CASSSGTGDYGYTF.

This clone came up once. This chain joins TRBV11-2 and TRBJ1-1; no clear D gene. CDR3 size: 15 residues. Germline V gives CDR1 SGHAT, CDR2 FQNNGV. V was cut by 1 base and J by 1 base, with 10 bases left in between. CDR3 DNA: TGTGCCAGCAGCTTAGGTCATTGGGGGAACACTGAAGCTTTCTTT. This codes for CASSLGHWGNTEAFF.

The chain couples TRBV19 to TRBJ1-1, with D possibly TRBD1 on 6 matching bases. This CDR3 has 13 residues. Trimming pared 6 bases from V and 5 bases from J, leaving 13 bases between. CDR1 and CDR2 from the germline V gene are LNHDA and SQIVND (reference sequence). CDR3 residues: CASSRTVGTEAFF. Here the CDR3 DNA reads TGTGCCAGTAGCCGGACAGTGGGGACTGAAGCTTTCTTT.

The CDR3 loop reads CASSPGWSDTDTQYF. In nucleotides, the CDR3 is TGTGCCAGCAGCCCAGGTTGGAGCGACACAGATACGCAGTATTTT. The rearrangement uses TRBV9 and TRBJ2-3, with D unclear. This CDR3 comprises 15 residues. The germline V gene has CDR1 SGDLS and CDR2 YYNGEE. V shed 4 bases and J shed 2 bases, with 14 bases lying between them.

The chain combines TRBV30 with TRBJ1-5; D remains ambiguous. CDR1 is GTSNPN, CDR2 SVGIG, per germline (reference sequence). The V end lost 0 bases, the J end lost 6 bases, and 12 bases lay between the germline ends. CDR3 length equals 14 residues. The CDR3 loop reads CAWSVLASPQPQHF. CDR3 coding DNA: TGTGCCTGGAGTGTATTGGCCAGCCCTCAGCCCCAGCATTTT.

The J gene is TRBJ2-3, the V gene TRBV5-6; 7 bases agree with TRBD1. Per the germline V gene, CDR1 is SGHDT and CDR2 is YYEEEE. The trim removed 2 bases at V and 11 bases at J, leaving 20 bases unmatched. The CDR3 length is 17 residues. In DNA, the CDR3 is TGTGCCAGCAGCTTAGACAGGGATGAGCGCATTCCCTCTAAGCAGTATTTT. It codes for CASSLDRDERIPSKQYF.

In its sample, this clone was seen once. The chain uses TRBV18 and TRBJ1-1, with 8 positions matching TRBD1. The CDR3 covers 14 residues. V lost 8 bases, J lost 1 base, and 6 bases stayed unmatched. Germline V lookup: CDR1 KGHSH, CDR2 LQKENI. Here the CDR3 DNA reads TGTGCCAGCAAACAGGACAGGGAGAACACTGAAGCTTTCTTT. This encodes CASKQDRENTEAFF.

V is TRBV7-8 and J is TRBJ2-1; D is uncertain. V dropped 4 bases and J dropped 1 base, with 8 bases sitting between them. The CDR3 is made up of 14 amino acids. CDR1 is SGHVS and CDR2 is FQNEAQ in the germline V gene. The CDR3 protein is CASSSSYSYNEQFF. CDR3 coding DNA: TGTGCCAGCAGCTCGAGCTATTCCTACAATGAGCAGTTCTTC. The full variable domain, its missing parts supplied by reference TRBV7-8 and TRBJ2-1, is GAGVSQSPRYKVAKRGQDVALRCDPISGHVSLFWYQQALGQGPEFLTYFQNEAQLDKSGLPSDRFFAERPEGSVSTLKIQRTQQEDSAVYLCASSSSYSYNEQFFGPGTRLTVL.

V is TRBV4-1 and J is TRBJ1-2, with a weak D call TRBD1 (5 bases). CDR3 length: 14 residues. V shed 2 bases and J shed 7 bases, with 14 bases lying between them. CDR1 and CDR2 from the germline V gene are MGHRA and YSYEKL. The CDR3 spells CASSQHDDGTGYTF. The CDR3 coding sequence is TGCGCCAGCAGCCAACACGACGACGGGACTGGCTACACCTTC.

The chain carries TRBV11-2 and TRBJ1-2, with unresolved D. Deletions cut 5 bases from V and 5 bases from J, with 12 bases between. Germline assignment: CDR1 SGHAT and CDR2 FQNNGV. CDR3 size: 13 residues. The CDR3 loop is CASSPGEGYGYTF. CDR3 sequence (DNA): TGTGCCAGCAGCCCAGGAGAGGGTTATGGCTACACCTTC. Combining the CDR3 with reference TRBV11-2 and TRBJ1-2 gives the whole variable domain EAGVAQSPRYKIIEKRQSVAFWCNPISGHATLYWYQQILGQGPKLLIQFQNNGVVDDSQLPKDRFSAERLKGVDSTLKIQPAKLEDSAVYLCASSPGEGYGYTFGSGTRLTVV.

This clone was recorded only once. The chain recombines TRBV4-1 with TRBJ1-5; possible D gene TRBD1, 5 bases. The CDR3 extends over 14 amino acids. Germline V gene lookup returns CDR1 MGHRA and CDR2 YSYEKL. V was clipped by 1 base and J by 4 bases, with 8 bases between them. The CDR3 DNA reads TGCGCCAGCAGCCAAGTGAAGGGGAATCAGCCCCAGCATTTT. This gives the protein CASSQVKGNQPQHF.

This clone occurred once. The V gene is TRBV12-5, the J gene TRBJ2-1, with D possibly matching TRBD2 (6 bases). CDR3 size: 15 residues. Trimming shortened V by 6 bases and J by 6 bases, and 18 bases separated the two germline ends. From germline, CDR1 is LGHNT and CDR2 FRNRAP. The DNA of the CDR3 is TGTGCTAGTGGCCCCCTTGGGCGGGATGCCAATGAGCAGTTCTTC. Its translation is CASGPLGRDANEQFF.

The V call is TRBV11-2, the J call TRBJ1-6; perhaps TRBD1 as D (6 bases). The CDR3 has 15 amino acids. The V gene's germline CDR1 is SGHAT and CDR2 FQNNGV. V shed 0 bases and J shed 10 bases, with 13 bases lying between them. The CDR3: CASSLEQGIESPLHF. The CDR3 bases are TGTGCCAGCAGCTTAGAGCAGGGGATAGAGTCACCCCTCCACTTT.

The rearrangement joins TRBV28 to TRBJ2-7; TRBD1 matches at 7 bases. CDR1 MDHEN and CDR2 SYDVKM come from the germline V gene. The CDR3 has 15 amino acids. V lost 3 bases, J lost 8 bases, and 13 bases stayed unmatched. The CDR3 nucleotides are TGTGCCAGCAGTTTGCAGGGACAGATAGCCTCTAAGCAGTACTTC. It specifies CASSLQGQIASKQYF.

The J gene is TRBJ2-2, the V gene TRBV5-4; the D is unclear. Deletions cut 3 bases from V and 0 bases from J, with 18 bases between. There are 18 residues in the CDR3. Germline V lookup: CDR1 SGHNT, CDR2 YYREEE (reference sequence). CDR3 nucleotides: TGTGCCAGCAGCTACCCTCTATCTTGGACGGCGAACACCGGGGAGCTGTTTTTT. Translation gives CASSYPLSWTANTGELFF.

This chain joins TRBV28 and TRBJ2-7, with 8 bases that match TRBD1. Germline-derived CDR1 and CDR2 are MDHEN and SYDVKM. The CDR3 is made up of 13 amino acids. The V and J ends lost 2 bases and 7 bases, in that order; junction bases with no gene match: 4. CDR3 nucleotide sequence: TGTGCCAGCAGTTTAAGACAGGGGCTAGAGCAGTACTTC. This gives the protein CASSLRQGLEQYF. Drawing the rest from reference TRBV28 and TRBJ2-7, the complete variable domain is DVKVTQSSRYLVKRTGEKVFLECVQDMDHENMFWYRQDPGLGLRLIYFSYDVKMKEKGDIPEGYSVSREKKERFSLILESASTNQTSMYLCASSLRQGLEQYFGPGTRLTVT.

The V call is TRBV7-9, the J call TRBJ1-5; D uncertain. Germline V gene lookup returns CDR1 SEHNR and CDR2 FQNEAQ (reference sequence). V lost 8 bases to trimming and J lost 6 bases, with 8 bases between them. The CDR3 spans 11 residues. This CDR3 reads CASGSSQPQHF. CDR3 DNA sequence: TGTGCCAGCGGGAGTTCTCAGCCCCAGCATTTT.